These 2 T cell receptor beta chains were sequenced from one sample in a study of graft-versus-host responses after intestinal transplantation (TCRdb year 2021). Library prep was done by the immunoSEQ multiplex PCR assay. TCRdb took over this immuneACCESS table, retaining in-frame rearrangements with V and J assigned. Such tables are incomplete; in checked studies, under half of the missing clones stem from an unresolved V gene, and the remainder is unexplained. For this sample there are approximately 90,000 clones; 85% to 95% appear just once. The ten largest clones represent roughly 0.43% of the sample. Which antigens these TCRs recognize remains unknown. In the paper's terms, the time point label means: cells obtained before transplantation from donor or recipient. The sample consisted of unstimulated CD8+ T cells sorted from spleen or lymph node cells, taken before transplant. These receptors all stem from a human donor who was the organ donor for an intestinal transplant.

V and J are TRBV9 and TRBJ2-5; the D gene is possibly TRBD2 (5 bases). Trimming pared 0 bases from V and 5 bases from J, leaving 11 bases between. This CDR3 comprises 14 residues. Germline loops: CDR1 SGDLS, CDR2 YYNGEE. CDR3 sequence: CASSVGASQETQYF. DNA of the CDR3: TGTGCCAGCAGCGTAGGGGCTAGCCAGGAGACCCAGTACTTC.

The chain uses TRBV7-6 and TRBJ1-4; 9 bases are a match to TRBD1. V lost 5 bases, J lost 5 bases, and 12 bases stayed unmatched. Germline CDR1 reads SGHVS; CDR2 reads FNYEAQ. The CDR3 contains 17 residues. The CDR3 region is CASSLPGQGWENEKLFF. The CDR3 coding sequence is TGTGCCAGCAGCCTACCGGGACAGGGATGGGAGAATGAAAAACTGTTTTTT.